The table lists the clone carrying this T cell receptor beta chain with a few counts. Researchers report immunoSEQ v3.0 was run at survey level. Sequencing was intended to reach about 40,000-50,000 T-cell genomes per sample. Libraries were prepared by immunoSEQ multiplex PCR; TCRdb keeps only in-frame clonotypes and omits some of them. The sample shows roughly 38,000 clones, 80% of them seen only once. The source of the sample is a study of long-term antiretroviral therapy in people with HIV. The germline V gene has CDR1 MRHNA and CDR2 SNTAGT. Trimming pared 2 bases from V and 5 bases from J, leaving 7 bases between. The CDR3 is 13 amino acids.

This TCR derives from a young man with HIV. Source: unsorted PBMCs, taken 3.4 years after starting antiretroviral therapy. The V gene is TRBV6-4, the J gene TRBJ2-1; D is unresolved. CDR3 nucleotides: TGTGCCAGCAGTGACCTCACTCACAATGAGCAGTTCTTC. The encoded protein is CASSDLTHNEQFF.